The rows below give T cell receptor beta chains drawn from one sample of a study of graft-versus-host responses after intestinal transplantation. Profiled with immunoSEQ multiplex PCR; TCRdb holds only in-frame clones, not every one. The sample has tens of thousands of clones, around 90% seen once; the top ten hold around 1.5%. This specimen consisted of PBMCs, obtained 26 days after transplant. The receptors stem from a human patient who received an intestinal transplant, so some T cells may come from the graft donor. CDR3s include the opening cysteine and the closing phenylalanine or tryptophan. The D gene is left open where the match is weak. The size field is filled for only some rows; it gives once, few, many or a size class.

D gene: NA
clone size: NA
J gene: TRBJ1-3
V gene: TRBV2
CDR3 protein: CASSAGGSRGNTIYF
CDR3 DNA: TGTGCCAGCAGTGCCGGGGGGTCGAGAGGAAACACCATATATTTT

D gene: TRBD1
clone size: few
J gene: TRBJ2-2
V gene: TRBV9
CDR3 protein: CASSMWTGSGELFF
CDR3 DNA: TGTGCCAGCAGCATGTGGACAGGGTCCGGGGAGCTGTTTTTT

D gene: TRBD1
clone size: NA
J gene: TRBJ1-1
V gene: TRBV7-9
CDR3 protein: CASSLEAGGGPTEAFF
CDR3 DNA: TGTGCCAGCAGCTTAGAGGCAGGGGGCGGTCCGACTGAAGCTTTCTTT

D gene: NA
clone size: NA
J gene: TRBJ2-4
V gene: TRBV19
CDR3 protein: CASSISKIGDDRAKNIQYF
CDR3 DNA: TGTGCCAGTAGTATTTCAAAAATAGGCGACGACAGGGCCAAAAACATTCAGTACTTC

D gene: TRBD2
clone size: once
J gene: TRBJ2-3
V gene: TRBV6-6
CDR3 protein: CASSYSAGLSTDTQYF
CDR3 DNA: TGTGCCAGCAGTTACTCAGCGGGGCTTAGCACAGATACGCAGTATTTT

D gene: NA
clone size: NA
J gene: TRBJ1-5
V gene: TRBV5-1
CDR3 protein: CASSPVAGRGGQPQHF
CDR3 DNA: TGCGCCAGCAGCCCCGTTGCAGGCAGAGGAGGTCAGCCCCAGCATTTT

D gene: NA
clone size: NA
J gene: TRBJ1-2
V gene: TRBV9
CDR3 protein: CASREGSGGYTF
CDR3 DNA: TGTGCCAGCCGGGAGGGGTCAGGTGGCTACACCTTC

D gene: TRBD2
clone size: NA
J gene: TRBJ2-3
V gene: TRBV27
CDR3 protein: CASSLEPSGIPDTQYF
CDR3 DNA: TGTGCCAGCAGTTTAGAGCCTAGCGGGATACCAGATACGCAGTATTTT

D gene: TRBD1
clone size: NA
J gene: TRBJ1-6
V gene: TRBV2
CDR3 protein: CASRITGDRNSPLHF
CDR3 DNA: TGTGCCAGCAGGATTACAGGGGACCGGAATTCACCCCTCCACTTT

D gene: NA
clone size: NA
J gene: TRBJ1-4
V gene: TRBV28
CDR3 protein: CASSLWGPLTTNEKLFF
CDR3 DNA: TGTGCCAGCAGTTTATGGGGGCCTCTTACAACTAATGAAAAACTGTTTTTT

D gene: NA
clone size: few
J gene: TRBJ2-7
V gene: TRBV19
CDR3 protein: CASSTGVYEQYF
CDR3 DNA: TGTGCCAGTAGTACGGGAGTCTACGAGCAGTACTTC

D gene: TRBD1
clone size: NA
J gene: TRBJ1-3
V gene: TRBV6-1
CDR3 protein: CASSEAGQGADTIYF
CDR3 DNA: TGTGCCAGCAGTGAAGCGGGACAGGGGGCTGACACCATATATTTT

D gene: TRBD1
clone size: NA
J gene: TRBJ1-5
V gene: TRBV4-1
CDR3 protein: CASSDRVLDQPQHF
CDR3 DNA: TGCGCCAGCAGCGACAGGGTTCTGGATCAGCCCCAGCATTTT

D gene: TRBD1
clone size: NA
J gene: TRBJ1-5
V gene: TRBV4-1
CDR3 protein: CASSQGQGWDQPQHF
CDR3 DNA: TGCGCCAGCAGCCAAGGACAGGGTTGGGATCAGCCCCAGCATTTT

D gene: TRBD1
clone size: NA
J gene: TRBJ2-2
V gene: TRBV28
CDR3 protein: CASSFRTGGLTGELFF
CDR3 DNA: TGTGCCAGCAGTTTTAGGACAGGGGGGCTCACCGGGGAGCTGTTTTTT

D gene: NA
clone size: NA
J gene: TRBJ1-2
V gene: TRBV11-2
CDR3 protein: CASSLLQAGSTHGYTF
CDR3 DNA: TGTGCCAGCAGCTTACTACAGGCGGGGAGTACCCATGGCTACACCTTC

D gene: TRBD1
clone size: NA
J gene: TRBJ2-7
V gene: TRBV7-9
CDR3 protein: CASSLETAGQGVDPYEQYF
CDR3 DNA: TGTGCCAGCAGCTTAGAGACGGCAGGGCAGGGGGTAGATCCTTACGAGCAGTACTTC

D gene: NA
clone size: NA
J gene: TRBJ1-2
V gene: TRBV12-2
CDR3 protein: CASRLEVGGINPNYGYTF
CDR3 DNA: TGTGCAAGTCGCTTAGAGGTTGGGGGGATCAACCCTAACTATGGCTACACCTTC

D gene: NA
clone size: NA
J gene: TRBJ2-7
V gene: TRBV7-9
CDR3 protein: CASSGSALSYEQYF
CDR3 DNA: TGTGCCAGCAGCGGGTCAGCGCTCTCCTACGAGCAGTACTTC

D gene: NA
clone size: once
J gene: TRBJ1-2
V gene: TRBV30
CDR3 protein: CAWGGVGGYTF
CDR3 DNA: TGTGCCTGGGGGGGGGTCGGTGGCTACACCTTC

D gene: TRBD1
clone size: once
J gene: TRBJ1-2
V gene: TRBV2
CDR3 protein: CTSPEDRGYGYTF
CDR3 DNA: TGTACCAGCCCTGAGGACAGGGGCTATGGCTACACCTTC

D gene: TRBD2
clone size: NA
J gene: TRBJ2-1
V gene: TRBV10-2
CDR3 protein: CASSTREFSDEQFF
CDR3 DNA: TGCGCCAGCAGTACGCGGGAGTTCTCGGATGAGCAGTTCTTC

D gene: TRBD1
clone size: NA
J gene: TRBJ1-1
V gene: TRBV28
CDR3 protein: CASRAALTGRNEAFF
CDR3 DNA: TGTGCCAGCAGGGCGGCCCTGACAGGGAGAAATGAAGCTTTCTTT

D gene: NA
clone size: once
J gene: TRBJ2-1
V gene: TRBV6-5
CDR3 protein: CASSISLAHEQFF
CDR3 DNA: TGTGCCAGCAGTATCTCCCTAGCCCATGAGCAGTTCTTC

D gene: TRBD2
clone size: NA
J gene: TRBJ2-1
V gene: TRBV27
CDR3 protein: CASSLSSGGMTYNEQFF
CDR3 DNA: TGTGCCAGCAGTTTATCCTCCGGGGGGATGACCTACAATGAGCAGTTCTTC